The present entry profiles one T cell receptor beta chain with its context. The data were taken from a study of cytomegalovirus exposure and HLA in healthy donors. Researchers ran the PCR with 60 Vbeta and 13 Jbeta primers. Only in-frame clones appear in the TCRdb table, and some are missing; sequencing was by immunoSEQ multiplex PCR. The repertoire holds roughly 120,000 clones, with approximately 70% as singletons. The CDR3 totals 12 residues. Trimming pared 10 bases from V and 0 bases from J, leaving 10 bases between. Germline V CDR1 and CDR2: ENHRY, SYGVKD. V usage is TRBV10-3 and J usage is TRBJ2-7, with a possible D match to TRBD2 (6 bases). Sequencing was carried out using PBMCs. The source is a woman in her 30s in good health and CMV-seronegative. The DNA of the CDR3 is TGTGCCAGCTGCGGGGCCTCCTACGAGCAGTACTTC. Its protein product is CASCGASYEQYF.